These 8 T cell receptor beta chains share one sample of origin, sequenced in a study of blood T cells in healthy people across ages. Primers used in a second PCR of about 6 to 11 cycles were a sample-barcoded 5' primer and a J-beta primer mix. TCRdb itself ran the 5' RACE reads through MiXCR, one entry per CDR3 protein. The data show about 760,000 distinct CDR3 sequences, roughly three fifths seen once. The sample was blood. The origin of the receptors is a man in his forties in good health.

This clonotype was seen a handful of times. The rearrangement uses TRBV6-6 and TRBJ2-7; D perhaps matches TRBD2 (6 bases). V lost 2 bases to trimming and J lost 2 bases, with 10 bases between them. CDR1 and CDR2 (germline): MNHNY, SVGAGI (reference sequence). This CDR3 has 14 amino acids. The CDR3 bases are TGTGCCAGCAGTTACGTAGGCGGGACCTACGAGCAGTACTTC. It specifies CASSYVGGTYEQYF.

The chain joins TRBV5-4 to TRBJ2-6; 7 bases match TRBD1. V dropped 1 base and J dropped 1; count of bases not matched to a gene: 5. The CDR3 runs 17 residues. Germline CDR1 reads SGHNT; CDR2 reads YYREEE (reference sequence). The DNA of the CDR3 is TGTGCCAGCAGCTTGTGGCAGGGGGTTTCTGGGGCCAACGTCCTGACTTTC. It encodes CASSLWQGVSGANVLTF.

A note on this clonotype: One end of the junction fails to match germline, which may point to a read error. CDR3 loop: CASSLFLGTETQYF. CDR3 bases: TGTGCCAGCAGTTTATTTCTCGGGACTGAGACTCAGTACTTC. The chain joins TRBV28 to TRBJ2-5; possible D gene TRBD2, 6 bases. The CDR3 covers 14 residues. CDR1 MDHEN and CDR2 SYDVKM come from the germline V gene.

V gene TRBV25-1 combines with J gene TRBJ2-2; 7 bases fit TRBD1. The CDR3 contains 16 residues. The ends lost 3 bases at V and 4 bases at J; junction bases unmatched: 8. The germline V gene encodes CDR1 MGHDK and CDR2 SYGVNS. CDR3 residues: CASSDLDRVGTGELFF. The CDR3 DNA reads as TGTGCCAGCAGTGACTTAGACAGGGTGGGCACCGGGGAGCTGTTTTTT. Filled out from reference TRBV25-1 and TRBJ2-2, the complete variable domain reads EADIYQTPRYLVIGTGKKITLECSQTMGHDKMYWYQQDPGMELHLIHYSYGVNSTEKGDLSSESTVSRIRTEHFPLTLESARPSHTSQYLCASSDLDRVGTGELFFGEGSRLTVL.

The chain couples TRBV7-9 to TRBJ2-4; TRBD1 agrees at 10 bases. CDR3 length: 18 amino acids. J gave up 0 bases and V 3 bases, and 8 bases lay outside the gene matches. Per germline, CDR1 SEHNR and CDR2 FQNEAQ (reference sequence). The CDR3 DNA follows: TGTGCCAGCAGCTTCGAGACAGGGGGCTTCGTAGCCAAAAACATTCAGTACTTC. Residues: CASSFETGGFVAKNIQYF.

The chain links TRBV20-1 to TRBJ2-5; D uncertain. This CDR3 region has 13 residues. V was trimmed by 7 bases and J by 4 bases, leaving 16 bases between them. Germline V gives CDR1 DFQATT, CDR2 SNEGSKA (reference sequence). The CDR3 loop reads CSVPKGLTETQYF. DNA for the CDR3: TGCAGTGTACCTAAAGGTTTAACAGAGACCCAGTACTTC.

This clonotype was detected once. The chain couples TRBV7-6 to TRBJ2-2; the D gene is possibly TRBD2 (6 bases). The CDR3 has 15 residues. Germline lookup yields CDR1 SGHVS and CDR2 FNYEAQ. Between the trimmed V and J ends, which lost 5 bases and 6 bases, there was a span of 16 bases. The CDR3, as DNA: TGTGCCAGCAGCCCCGGGATCGGAGGGGCCGGGGAGCTGTTTTTT. Its protein product is CASSPGIGGAGELFF.

The J gene is TRBJ2-3, the V gene TRBV30; TRBD2 might be the D (6 bases). Trimming left V 0 bases short and J 1 base short, with 11 bases between. The CDR3 has 15 amino acids. Looked up from germline, CDR1 is GTSNPN and CDR2 is SVGIG (reference sequence). CDR3 sequence: CAWSVTAGRTDTQYF. The CDR3 nucleotides are TGTGCCTGGAGTGTAACCGCGGGGCGCACAGATACGCAGTATTTT.